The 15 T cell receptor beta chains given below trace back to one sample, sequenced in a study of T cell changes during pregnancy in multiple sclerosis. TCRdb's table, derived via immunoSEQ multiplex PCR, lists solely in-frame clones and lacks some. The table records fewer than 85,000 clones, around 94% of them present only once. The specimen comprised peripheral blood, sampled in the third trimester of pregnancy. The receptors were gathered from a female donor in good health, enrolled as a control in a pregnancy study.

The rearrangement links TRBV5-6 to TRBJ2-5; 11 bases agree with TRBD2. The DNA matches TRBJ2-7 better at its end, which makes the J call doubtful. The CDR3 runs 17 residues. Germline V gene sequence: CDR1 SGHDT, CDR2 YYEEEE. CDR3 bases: TGTGCCAGCAGCTTGGAAGGGCTAGCGGGAGGCCTCTACGAGCAGTACTTC. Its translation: CASSLEGLAGGLYEQYF.

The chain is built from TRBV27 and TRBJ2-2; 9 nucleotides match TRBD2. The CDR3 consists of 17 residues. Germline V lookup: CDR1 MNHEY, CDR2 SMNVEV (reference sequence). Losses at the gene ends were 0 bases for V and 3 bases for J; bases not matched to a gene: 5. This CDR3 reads CASSLSISGGYTGELFF. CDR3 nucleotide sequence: TGTGCCAGCAGTTTATCGATTAGCGGGGGTTACACCGGGGAGCTGTTTTTT.

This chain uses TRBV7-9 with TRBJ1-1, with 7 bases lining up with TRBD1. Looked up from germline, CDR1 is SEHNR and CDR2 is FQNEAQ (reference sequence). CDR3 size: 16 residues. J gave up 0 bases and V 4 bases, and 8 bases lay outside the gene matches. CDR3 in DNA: TGTGCCAGCAGCTCAAGACAGGGTATTATGAACACTGAAGCTTTCTTT. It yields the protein CASSSRQGIMNTEAFF.

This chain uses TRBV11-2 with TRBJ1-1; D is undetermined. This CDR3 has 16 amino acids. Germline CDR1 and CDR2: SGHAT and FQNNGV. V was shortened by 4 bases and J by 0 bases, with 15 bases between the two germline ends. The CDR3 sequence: CASSSRPAGLNTEAFF. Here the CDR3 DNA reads TGTGCCAGCAGCTCCAGGCCGGCAGGCTTGAACACTGAAGCTTTCTTT.

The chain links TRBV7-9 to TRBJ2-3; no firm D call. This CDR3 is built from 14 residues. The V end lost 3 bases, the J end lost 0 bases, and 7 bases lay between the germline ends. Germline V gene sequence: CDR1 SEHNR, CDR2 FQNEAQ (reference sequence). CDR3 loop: CASSFQTSTDTQYF. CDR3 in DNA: TGTGCCAGCAGCTTCCAGACTAGCACAGATACGCAGTATTTT.

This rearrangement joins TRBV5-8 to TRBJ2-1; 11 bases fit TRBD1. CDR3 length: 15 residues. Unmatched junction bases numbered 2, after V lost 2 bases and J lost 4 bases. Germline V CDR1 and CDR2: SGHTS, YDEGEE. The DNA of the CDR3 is TGTGCCAGCAGCTTAGGGACAGGGGGTTACAATGAGCAGTTCTTC. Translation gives CASSLGTGGYNEQFF.

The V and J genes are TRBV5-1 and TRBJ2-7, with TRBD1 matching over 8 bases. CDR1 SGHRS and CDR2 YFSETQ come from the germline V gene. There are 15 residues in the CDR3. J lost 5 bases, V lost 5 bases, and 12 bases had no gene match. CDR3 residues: CASRGASTGVHEQYF. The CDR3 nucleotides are TGCGCCAGCAGGGGCGCCTCGACAGGGGTCCACGAGCAGTACTTC.

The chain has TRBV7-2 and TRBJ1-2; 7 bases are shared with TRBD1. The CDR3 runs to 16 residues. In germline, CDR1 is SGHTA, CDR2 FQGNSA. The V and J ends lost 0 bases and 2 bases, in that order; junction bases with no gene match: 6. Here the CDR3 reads CASSLARGQRNYGYTF. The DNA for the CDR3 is TGTGCCAGCAGCTTAGCTAGGGGACAGAGGAACTATGGCTACACCTTC.

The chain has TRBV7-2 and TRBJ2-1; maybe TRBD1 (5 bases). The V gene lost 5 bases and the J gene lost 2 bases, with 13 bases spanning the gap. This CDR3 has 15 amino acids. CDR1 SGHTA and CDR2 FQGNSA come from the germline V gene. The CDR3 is CASSRQSGPYNEQFF. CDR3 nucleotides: TGTGCCAGCAGCCGACAGTCGGGCCCCTACAATGAGCAGTTCTTC.

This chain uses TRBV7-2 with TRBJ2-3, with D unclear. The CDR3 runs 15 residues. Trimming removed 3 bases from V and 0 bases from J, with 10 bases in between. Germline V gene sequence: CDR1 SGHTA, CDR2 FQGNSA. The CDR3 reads CASSFVSSSTDTQYF. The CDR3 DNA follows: TGTGCCAGCAGCTTTGTAAGCTCTAGCACAGATACGCAGTATTTT.

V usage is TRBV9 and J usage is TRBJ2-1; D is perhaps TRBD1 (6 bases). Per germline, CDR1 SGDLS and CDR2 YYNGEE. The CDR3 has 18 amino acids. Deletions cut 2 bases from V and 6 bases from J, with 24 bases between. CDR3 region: CASSVMTQTYRVANEQFF. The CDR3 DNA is TGTGCCAGCAGCGTCATGACCCAAACCTACAGGGTGGCCAATGAGCAGTTCTTC.

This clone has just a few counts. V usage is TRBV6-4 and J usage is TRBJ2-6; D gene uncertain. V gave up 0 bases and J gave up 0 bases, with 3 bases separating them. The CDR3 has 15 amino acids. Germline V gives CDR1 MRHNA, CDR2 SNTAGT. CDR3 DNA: TGTGCCAGCAGTGACTCGAGCTCTGGGGCCAACGTCCTGACTTTC. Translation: CASSDSSSGANVLTF.

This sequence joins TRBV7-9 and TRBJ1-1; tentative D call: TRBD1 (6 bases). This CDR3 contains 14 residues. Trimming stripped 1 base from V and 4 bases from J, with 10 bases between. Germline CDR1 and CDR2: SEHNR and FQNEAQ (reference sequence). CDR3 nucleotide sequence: TGTGCCAGCAGCTTAGATAGAGGGGGCACTGAAGCTTTCTTT. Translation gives CASSLDRGGTEAFF.

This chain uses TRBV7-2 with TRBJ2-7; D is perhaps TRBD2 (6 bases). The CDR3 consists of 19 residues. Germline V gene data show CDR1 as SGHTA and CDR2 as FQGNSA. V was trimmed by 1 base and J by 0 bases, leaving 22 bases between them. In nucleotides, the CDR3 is TGTGCCAGCAGCTTAGAGGTTGGGGACTGGGGCGTCCTCTCCTACGAGCAGTACTTC. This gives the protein CASSLEVGDWGVLSYEQYF.

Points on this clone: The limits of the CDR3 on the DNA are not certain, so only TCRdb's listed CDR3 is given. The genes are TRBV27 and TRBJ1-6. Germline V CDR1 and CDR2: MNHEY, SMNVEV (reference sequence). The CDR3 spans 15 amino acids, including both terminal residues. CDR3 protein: CASSLERDYNSPLHF.